This T cell receptor beta chain was documented in a study of blood T cell repertoires in COVID-19. Study summary: Sources were T cells, B-cell-depleted T cells, or PBMCs; the material itself was cDNA or gDNA.

The CDR3 has 16 residues. Looked up from germline, CDR1 is SGHRS and CDR2 is YFSETQ. Trimming left V 3 bases short and J 0 bases short, with 13 bases between. Assay used: immunoSEQ multiplex PCR; TCRdb lists only in-frame clones, some missing. The sample comprises over 150,000 clones, 85% to 95% of which are singletons, and 0.76% rests with the top ten. Sequencing input: peripheral blood. This TCR was sampled from a man in his thirties or forties with COVID-19, enrolled during active disease. This chain connects TRBV5-1 to TRBJ1-3, with a tentative D call TRBD1 (6 bases). CDR3 protein: CASSSDGGPSGNTIYF. The CDR3 DNA follows: TGCGCCAGCAGCTCAGACGGGGGGCCCTCTGGAAACACCATATATTTT. The full variable domain, rest sourced from reference TRBV5-1 and TRBJ1-3, is KAGVTQTPRYLIKTRGQQVTLSCSPISGHRSVSWYQQTPGQGLQFLFEYFSETQRNKGNFPGRFSGRQFSNSRSEMNVSTLELGDSALYLCASSSDGGPSGNTIYFGEGSWLTVV.